Below, one T cell receptor (beta chain) is given with its context. TCRdb keeps only in-frame clones here, not all; method: immunoSEQ multiplex PCR. The repertoire has about 76,000 clones, 92% of them found once; the top ten carry around 1.6%. These data originate in a study of T cell changes during pregnancy in multiple sclerosis. Germline CDR1 and CDR2: SGHDT and YYEEEE. The CDR3 length is 15 residues. The germline V and J ends were trimmed by 1 base and 0 bases, with 11 bases remaining between them. The J gene is TRBJ2-7, the V gene TRBV5-6; no clear D gene. This TCR came from a female donor in good health, enrolled as a control in a pregnancy study. The material was peripheral blood, obtained in the first trimester of pregnancy. CDR3 DNA: TGTGCCAGCAGCTTGTCCCCCACCGGCTCCTACGAGCAGTACTTC. It yields the protein CASSLSPTGSYEQYF.